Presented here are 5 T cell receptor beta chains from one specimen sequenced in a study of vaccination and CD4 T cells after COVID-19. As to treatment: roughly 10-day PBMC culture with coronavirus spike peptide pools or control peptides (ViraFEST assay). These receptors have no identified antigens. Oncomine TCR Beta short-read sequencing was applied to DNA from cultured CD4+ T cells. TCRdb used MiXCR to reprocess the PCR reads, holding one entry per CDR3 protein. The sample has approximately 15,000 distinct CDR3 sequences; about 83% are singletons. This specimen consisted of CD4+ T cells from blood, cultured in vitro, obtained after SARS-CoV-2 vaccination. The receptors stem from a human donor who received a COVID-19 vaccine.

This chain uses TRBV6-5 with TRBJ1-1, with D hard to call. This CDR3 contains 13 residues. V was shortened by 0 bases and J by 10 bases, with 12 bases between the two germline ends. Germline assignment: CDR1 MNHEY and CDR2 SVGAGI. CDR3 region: CASSYSSGFAAFF. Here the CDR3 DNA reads TGTGCCAGCAGTTACTCGTCCGGGTTCGCAGCTTTCTTT.

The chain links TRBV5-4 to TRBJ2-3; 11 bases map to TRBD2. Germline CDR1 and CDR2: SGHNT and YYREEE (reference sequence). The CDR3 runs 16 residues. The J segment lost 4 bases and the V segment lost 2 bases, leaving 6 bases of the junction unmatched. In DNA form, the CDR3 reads TGTGCCAGCAGCTTAATAGCGGGGGGGCAGGCAGATACGCAGTATTTT. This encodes CASSLIAGGQADTQYF.

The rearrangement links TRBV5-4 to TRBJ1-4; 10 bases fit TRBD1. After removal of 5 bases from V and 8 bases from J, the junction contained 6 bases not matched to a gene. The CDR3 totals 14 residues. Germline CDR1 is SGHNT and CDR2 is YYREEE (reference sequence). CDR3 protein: CASSGDRGEEKLFF. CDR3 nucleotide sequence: TGTGCCAGCAGTGGGGACAGGGGCGAAGAAAAACTGTTTTTT. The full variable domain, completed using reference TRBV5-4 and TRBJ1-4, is ETGVTQSPTHLIKTRGQQVTLRCSSQSGHNTVSWYQQALGQGPQFIFQYYREEENGRGNFPPRFSGLQFPNYSSELNVNALELDDSALYLCASSGDRGEEKLFFGSGTQLSVL.

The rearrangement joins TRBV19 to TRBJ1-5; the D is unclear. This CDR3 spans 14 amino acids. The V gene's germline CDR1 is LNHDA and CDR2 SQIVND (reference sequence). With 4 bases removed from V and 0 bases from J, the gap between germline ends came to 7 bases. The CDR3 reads CASSTEYSNQPQHF. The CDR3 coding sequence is TGTGCCAGTAGTACAGAGTATAGCAATCAGCCCCAGCATTTT.

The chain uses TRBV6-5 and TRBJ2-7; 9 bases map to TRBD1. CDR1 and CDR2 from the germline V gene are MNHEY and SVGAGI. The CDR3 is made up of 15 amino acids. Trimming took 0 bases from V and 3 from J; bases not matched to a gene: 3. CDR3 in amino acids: CASSYSDRGDYEQYF. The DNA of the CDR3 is TGTGCCAGCAGTTACTCAGACAGGGGGGACTACGAGCAGTACTTC.